The 18 T cell receptor beta chains below were found in one sample sequenced in a study of monozygotic twins with inflammatory bowel disease. No DNA is given; TCRdb re-called the 5' RACE reads and lists each CDR3 protein once. This table lists about 160,000 distinct CDR3 sequences. Sequenced input: blood. Receptors were obtained from a human donor with ulcerative colitis or Crohn's disease, or a healthy co-twin of an affected twin (not recorded which).

The chain uses TRBV7-3 and TRBJ2-2. The CDR3 has 15 residues. Germline CDR1 SGHTA, CDR2 FQGTGA. CDR3: CASSFMGSVGGELFF.

The chain joins TRBV5-1 to TRBJ1-5. Looked up from germline, CDR1 is SGHRS and CDR2 is YFSETQ. The CDR3 length is 15 residues. The CDR3 here is CASSVGTASNQPQHF.

The chain couples TRBV5-1 to TRBJ2-7; the D call from TCRdb, TRBD2, cannot be confirmed without DNA. Germline assignment: CDR1 SGHRS and CDR2 YFSETQ. The CDR3 sequence is 14 residues long. CDR3 sequence reads: CANYGRESSYEQYF.

This chain uses TRBV12-3 or TRBV12-4 with TRBJ2-7; TCRdb returns TRBD1, unconfirmable since there is no DNA. The CDR3 runs 13 residues. CDR3 loop: CASSLTGGYELYF.

The chain employs TRBV27 and TRBJ2-7; lacking DNA, the TRBD2 call made by TCRdb goes unchecked. Germline loops: CDR1 MNHEY, CDR2 SMNVEV (reference sequence). CDR3 length equals 13 residues. The CDR3 here is CASSWGEASEQYF.

The V and J genes are TRBV7-6 and TRBJ1-1; with no DNA, the TCRdb D assignment of TRBD1 cannot be verified. Germline values: CDR1 SGHVS, CDR2 FNYEAQ. The CDR3 consists of 16 residues. The CDR3 loop is CASSLAPTGANTEAFF.

The chain couples TRBV5-1 to TRBJ2-2. The CDR3 loop spans 17 amino acids. Germline V gene sequence: CDR1 SGHRS, CDR2 YFSETQ. CDR3 in amino acids: CASSLEPVLANTGELFF.

The rearrangement links TRBV20-1 to TRBJ1-2; TCRdb returns TRBD1, unconfirmable since there is no DNA. Germline V gene data show CDR1 as DFQATT and CDR2 as SNEGSKA (reference sequence). The CDR3 runs to 15 residues. The CDR3 here is CSARLPGSSNYGYTF.

The chain links TRBV5-1 to TRBJ2-5; TCRdb's assignment of TRBD1 cannot be checked, as there is no DNA. Looked up from germline, CDR1 is SGHRS and CDR2 is YFSETQ. The CDR3 covers 17 residues. CDR3 in amino acids: CASSPPTGTEYQETQYF.

This sequence joins TRBV6-1 and TRBJ2-1; TCRdb returns TRBD2, unconfirmable since there is no DNA. CDR3 length equals 15 residues. Germline V gene lookup returns CDR1 MNHNS and CDR2 SASEGT. The CDR3 loop reads CASTPSGNSYNEQFF.

This chain links TRBV5-1 with TRBJ1-1; the D call from TCRdb, TRBD1, cannot be confirmed without DNA. The length of the CDR3 is 15 residues. The germline V gene encodes CDR1 SGHRS and CDR2 YFSETQ. This CDR3 is CASSSKTDLNTEAFF.

The rearrangement links TRBV20-1 to TRBJ1-5; TCRdb picks TRBD1, but there is no DNA to check that call. The germline V gene encodes CDR1 DFQATT and CDR2 SNEGSKA (reference sequence). The CDR3 spans 16 residues. The CDR3 region is CSARDRTGLDNQPQHF.

The V and J genes are TRBV19 and TRBJ1-1. CDR3 size: 14 residues. Looked up from germline, CDR1 is LNHDA and CDR2 is SQIVND (reference sequence). The CDR3 loop is CASSIVGIGTEAFF.

This rearrangement joins TRBV7-2 to TRBJ2-2; TCRdb outputs TRBD1, but without DNA this stays unchecked. Per germline, CDR1 SGHTA and CDR2 FQGNSA. This CDR3 region has 16 residues. This CDR3 is CASSYPGGIVSGELFF.

The rearrangement joins TRBV11-3 to TRBJ2-3; TCRdb designates TRBD2, a call that cannot be tested without DNA. The CDR3 has 15 amino acids. The V gene's germline CDR1 is SGHNT and CDR2 YENEEA. CDR3 region: CASSLDSGMTDTQYF.

This chain connects TRBV6-2 or TRBV6-3 to TRBJ2-5; lacking DNA, the TRBD2 call made by TCRdb goes unchecked. CDR3 length: 13 amino acids. The germline V gene has CDR1 MNHEY and CDR2 SVGEGT. The CDR3: CASMASGQETQYF.

The chain carries TRBV18 and TRBJ1-2. Looked up from germline, CDR1 is KGHSH and CDR2 is LQKENI. The CDR3 has 12 residues. CDR3 sequence reads: CASSPLTDGYTF.

The V and J genes are TRBV18 and TRBJ2-1; TCRdb indicates TRBD2, and absent DNA this call remains unverified. CDR3 length: 16 residues. Germline CDR1 KGHSH, CDR2 LQKENI. CDR3 residues: CASSPGTSGRVNEQFF.